These T cell receptor beta chains were read from a single sample in a study of control samples from healthy donors and cancer patients. Some clones are missing from TCRdb's copy, which holds only in-frame ones; the method was immunoSEQ multiplex PCR. The data contain 95,000 to 130,000 clones, 88% of them seen just once; the ten biggest clones take up 2.3%. Sequencing was performed on blood. Receptor source: a woman in her seventies in good health. The CDR3 runs from the conserved cysteine through the conserved F or W. The order of the fields is V gene, clone size, D gene, J gene, CDR3 DNA, CDR3 protein. D genes are given only for firm matches. Only part of the rows carry a size: once, few, many, or a class if the clone is expanded.

>TRBV7-8|once|TRBD1|TRBJ1-1
TGTGCCAGCAGCCCCGGACAGGAGCTCACGAACACTGAAGCTTTCTTT
CASSPGQELTNTEAFF
>TRBV5-1|.|.|TRBJ1-3
TGCGCCAGCAGCTTTCTGGGATCTTCTGGAAACACCATATATTTT
CASSFLGSSGNTIYF
>TRBV11-1|.|.|TRBJ2-2
TGTGCCAGCAGCTTACGACAGCCTAACACCGGGGAGCTGTTTTTT
CASSLRQPNTGELFF
>TRBV2|once|.|TRBJ1-1
TGTGCCAGCAGCATCCTAGACAGGAACACTGAAGCTTTCTTT
CASSILDRNTEAFF
>TRBV6-5|.|TRBD1|TRBJ1-6
TGTGCCGTACAGGGGGCACACTATAATTCACCCCTCCACTTT
CAVQGAHYNSPLHF
>TRBV11-2|.|.|TRBJ2-7
TGTGCCAGCAGCTCCCTGGGCGTTGGAGTCTACGAGCAGTACTTC
CASSSLGVGVYEQYF
>TRBV5-1|.|.|TRBJ1-6
TGCGCCAGCAGCTTGGGTCCCGGGCTTGATTCACCCCTCCACTTT
CASSLGPGLDSPLHF
>TRBV25-1|.|TRBD1|TRBJ2-3
TGTGCCAGCAGTGGGGGACAGGGGGGCACAGATACGCAGTATTTT
CASSGGQGGTDTQYF
>TRBV14|few|TRBD2|TRBJ2-3
TGTGCCAGCAGCCAAGTACCTAGCGGGGGGCAGTATTTT
CASSQVPSGGQYF
>TRBV6-5|.|.|TRBJ1-2
TGTGCCAGCAGTTTCCAGGGGCAAGGGTTTTATGGCTACACCTTC
CASSFQGQGFYGYTF
>TRBV5-1|.|.|TRBJ2-5
TGCGCCAGCAGCTTGAACAGGTTTGAGACCCAGTACTTC
CASSLNRFETQYF
>TRBV5-4|.|.|TRBJ1-2
TGTGCCAGCACTTCCCCCTATGGCTACACCTTC
CASTSPYGYTF
>TRBV6-5|.|.|TRBJ2-5
TGTGCCAGCAGTTACTCGGGAGAGACCCAGTACTTC
CASSYSGETQYF
>TRBV11-2|.|.|TRBJ2-2
TGTGCCAGCAGCTCTCAGGGGGAGGTCGGGGAGCTGTTTTTT
CASSSQGEVGELFF
>TRBV4-1|once|TRBD1|TRBJ2-7
TGCGCCAGCAGCCACCCCAGGGGACAGGGAGGGGCCTACGAGCAGTACTTC
CASSHPRGQGGAYEQYF
>TRBV19|.|.|TRBJ1-1
TGTGCCAGTAGTCCACCCGGGGGATGGACTGAAGCTTTCTTT
CASSPPGGWTEAFF
>TRBV10-3|few|TRBD1|TRBJ2-1
TGTGCCATCAGAGTCCCGGGACAGGGCGGCAATGAGCAGTTCTTC
CAIRVPGQGGNEQFF
>TRBV10-3|once|TRBD2|TRBJ2-5
TGTGCCATCAGTGATCCGGGGGGAGAGACCCAGTACTTC
CAISDPGGETQYF
>TRBV19|.|TRBD1|TRBJ1-4
TGTGCCAGTAGTGTGGGACAGGGCGCCGAAAAACTGTTTTTT
CASSVGQGAEKLFF
>TRBV5-1|.|.|TRBJ1-2
TGCGCCAGCAGCTTGGGCTCAGAGTTCCTTAACTATGGCTACACCTTC
CASSLGSEFLNYGYTF
>TRBV7-8|.|.|TRBJ2-7
TGTGCCAGCAGCTTAGTTGGAACAGGTCCCTACGAGCAGTACTTC
CASSLVGTGPYEQYF
>TRBV29-1|once|.|TRBJ1-4
TGCAGCGTTGTTAGCCCGACCGGGGAAAAACTGTTTTTT
CSVVSPTGEKLFF
>TRBV6-2/TRBV6-3|.|TRBD1|TRBJ1-6
TGTGCCAGCAGTTACTCCGGACAGGGAAATTCACCCCTCCACTTT
CASSYSGQGNSPLHF
>TRBV9|.|.|TRBJ2-1
TGTGCCAGCAGCACCCAGACTGGGAGGCCTTACAATGAGCAGTTCTTC
CASSTQTGRPYNEQFF
>TRBV7-9|.|.|TRBJ2-3
TGTGCCAGCAGCTTAGTTAGGAAGGACACAGATACGCAGTATTTT
CASSLVRKDTDTQYF
>TRBV12-5|.|.|TRBJ1-4
TGTGCTAGTGGTTCTCATGGGGATATTGGTGAAAAACTGTTTTTT
CASGSHGDIGEKLFF
>TRBV3-1/TRBV3-2|.|.|TRBJ2-1
TGTGCCAGCAGCCAAGAGCCCCGTGTCAGGGTGCATGAGCAGTTCTTC
CASSQEPRVRVHEQFF
>TRBV3-1/TRBV3-2|.|.|TRBJ1-2
TGTGCCAGCAGCCAATTGCAGGGGACTGGCTACACCTTC
CASSQLQGTGYTF
>TRBV9|.|TRBD2|TRBJ2-5
TGTGCCAGCAGCGTAGAGGTAGCGGGGGGTCCGGGGACCCAGTACTTC
CASSVEVAGGPGTQYF